The sequence of this TCR beta chain was determined in a study of shared clonotypes between healthy human individuals. Data came from immunoSEQ multiplex PCR; TCRdb stores just in-frame clones and leaves some out. The table lists approximately 1,500,000 clones, roughly 96% of them singletons. V was trimmed by 2 bases and J by 2 bases, leaving 5 bases between them. The germline V gene encodes CDR1 SGHRS and CDR2 YFSETQ. There are 13 residues in the CDR3. The gene calls are TRBV5-1 and TRBJ2-1, with unresolved D. This receptor was obtained from a man aged 25 to 40 in good health. Input material: naive CD4+ T cells sorted from blood. Specified subset: CD45RA+ positively selected. This CDR3 is CASSFQAYNEQFF. CDR3 DNA sequence: TGCGCCAGCAGCTTTCAAGCCTACAATGAGCAGTTCTTC. Filled out from reference TRBV5-1 and TRBJ2-1, the complete variable domain reads KAGVTQTPRYLIKTRGQQVTLSCSPISGHRSVSWYQQTPGQGLQFLFEYFSETQRNKGNFPGRFSGRQFSNSRSEMNVSTLELGDSALYLCASSFQAYNEQFFGPGTRLTVL.